This entry lists 17 T cell receptor beta chains sequenced from one sample in a study of graft-versus-host responses after intestinal transplantation. Assay: immunoSEQ multiplex PCR; the TCRdb copy retains only in-frame clones and omits some. This table holds tens of thousands of clones, 75% to 95% found once. For these receptors, no antigen is known. The material was unstimulated CD8+ T cells sorted from spleen or lymph node cells, obtained before intestinal transplant. These receptors were collected from a human donor who received an intestinal transplant.

This chain uses TRBV28 with TRBJ2-7; 9 positions agree with TRBD2. Trimming took 4 bases from V and 6 from J; bases not matched to a gene: 10. CDR3 size: 15 residues. Germline V gene lookup returns CDR1 MDHEN and CDR2 SYDVKM. CDR3 in DNA: TGTGCCAGCAGTTCTACTCTAGCGGGATATTGCGAGCAGTACTTC. Encoded protein: CASSSTLAGYCEQYF.

V gene TRBV28 combines with J gene TRBJ1-1; D not resolved. This CDR3 contains 14 residues. The germline CDR1 and CDR2 sequences are MDHEN and SYDVKM. V lost 1 base to trimming and J lost 4 bases, with 10 bases between them. The CDR3 nucleotides read TGTGCCAGCAGTTTATTCAGAGGCGGCACTGAAGCTTTCTTT. Its translation is CASSLFRGGTEAFF. Filled out from reference TRBV28 and TRBJ1-1, the complete variable domain reads DVKVTQSSRYLVKRTGEKVFLECVQDMDHENMFWYRQDPGLGLRLIYFSYDVKMKEKGDIPEGYSVSREKKERFSLILESASTNQTSMYLCASSLFRGGTEAFFGQGTRLTVV.

This clone was counted once. The chain has TRBV20-1 and TRBJ2-7, with no clear D. CDR1 DFQATT and CDR2 SNEGSKA come from the germline V gene (reference sequence). Trimming took 3 bases from V and 6 from J, leaving 9 bases between them. CDR3 length: 11 amino acids. The CDR3 protein is CSARMALEQYF. CDR3 nucleotides: TGCAGTGCTAGGATGGCGCTCGAGCAGTACTTC.

The rearrangement joins TRBV28 to TRBJ2-3; D is ambiguous. The V gene lost 2 bases and the J gene lost 2 bases, with 17 bases spanning the gap. This CDR3 spans 17 amino acids. CDR1 MDHEN and CDR2 SYDVKM come from the germline V gene. The CDR3 loop reads CASSLRVSGPITDTQYF. CDR3 DNA: TGTGCCAGCAGTTTAAGAGTCTCGGGCCCCATCACAGATACGCAGTATTTT.

J is TRBJ2-1 and V is TRBV18; 8 bases match TRBD2. The CDR3 runs to 14 residues. With V trimmed by 3 bases and J by 5 bases, 3 bases remained unmatched. Germline CDR1 is KGHSH and CDR2 is LQKENI. CDR3 nucleotide sequence: TGTGCCAGCTCACCTCTCGGGGGGGACAATGAGCAGTTCTTC. It translates to CASSPLGGDNEQFF. Filled out from reference TRBV18 and TRBJ2-1, the complete variable domain reads NAGVMQNPRHLVRRRGQEARLRCSPMKGHSHVYWYRQLPEEGLKFMVYLQKENIIDESGMPKERFSAEFPKEGPSILRIQQVVRGDSAAYFCASSPLGGDNEQFFGPGTRLTVL.

The chain uses TRBV5-4 and TRBJ2-3; 7 bases agree with TRBD2. The CDR3 sequence is 16 residues long. The V and J ends lost 2 bases and 5 bases, in that order; junction bases with no gene match: 11. Germline lookup yields CDR1 SGHNT and CDR2 YYREEE (reference sequence). The CDR3 reads CASSFWRGSGLDTQYF. DNA for the CDR3: TGTGCCAGCAGCTTCTGGCGCGGGAGTGGGTTAGATACGCAGTATTTT.

The DNA for the CDR3 is TGTGCCAGCAGCGTAGGCAGCCCCGAAAGCGGCCTCAGCTCCTACGAGCAGTACTTC. Translation gives CASSVGSPESGLSSYEQYF. The chain couples TRBV9 to TRBJ2-7; weak D call: TRBD2 (5 bases). From germline, CDR1 is SGDLS and CDR2 YYNGEE. This CDR3 is built from 19 residues. Trimming took off 0 bases at V and 0 bases at J, with 22 bases between the two ends. Using reference TRBV9 and TRBJ2-7 for the parts outside the CDR3, the full variable domain is DSGVTQTPKHLITATGQRVTLRCSPRSGDLSVYWYQQSLDQGLQFLIQYYNGEERAKGNILERFSAQQFPDLHSELNLSSLELGDSALYFCASSVGSPESGLSSYEQYFGPGTRLTVT.

This chain uses TRBV10-2 with TRBJ1-2; no clear D. Germline-derived CDR1 and CDR2 are WSHSY and SAAADI. This CDR3 is 12 amino acids long. The germline V and J ends were trimmed by 1 base and 7 bases, with 7 bases remaining between them. In nucleotides, the CDR3 is TGCGCCAGCAGTGAGTTGGGTTTTGGCTACACCTTC. This gives the protein CASSELGFGYTF.

This clone was seen a single time. The germline gene is not matched at one end of the junction; a read error may be the cause. The chain combines TRBV28 with TRBJ1-2; possibly TRBD1 for D (6 bases). The V gene's germline CDR1 is MDHEN and CDR2 SYDVKM. The CDR3 extends over 13 amino acids. The CDR3 nucleotides read TGTGCCAGCAGTTTCGATCGGACAGCCTTAATAGCCTTC. Translated, it gives CASSFDRTALIAF.

This clone was seen once. The rearrangement links TRBV6-1 to TRBJ2-7; 9 bases agree with TRBD1. From germline, CDR1 is MNHNS and CDR2 SASEGT. This CDR3 contains 14 residues. V gave up 1 base and J gave up 3 bases; unmatched junction bases: 1. The CDR3 DNA is TGTGCCAGCAGTGAAGAGACAGGGGGCTACGAGCAGTACTTC. Translated: CASSEETGGYEQYF.

This chain uses TRBV9 with TRBJ1-1; D gene unclear. The CDR3 contains 14 residues. Germline V CDR1 and CDR2: SGDLS, YYNGEE. Trimming cost V 3 bases and J 4 bases, with 13 bases left between them. CDR3 bases: TGTGCCAGCAGCGAAGGGAGCATGATCACTGAAGCTTTCTTT. It encodes CASSEGSMITEAFF.

This clone was observed once. The V gene is TRBV30, the J gene TRBJ2-7; no definite D call. The V gene lost 2 bases and the J gene lost 2 bases, with 7 bases spanning the gap. Germline loops: CDR1 GTSNPN, CDR2 SVGIG (reference sequence). The CDR3 has 12 amino acids. CDR3 amino acids: CAWSSDAYEQYF. CDR3 DNA sequence: TGTGCCTGGAGTTCCGACGCCTACGAGCAGTACTTC. The full variable domain, in which reference TRBV30 and TRBJ2-7 provide the parts outside the CDR3, is SQTIHQWPATLVQPVGSPLSLECTVEGTSNPNLYWYRQAAGRGLQLLFYSVGIGQISSEVPQNLSASRPQDRQFILSSKKLLLSDSGFYLCAWSSDAYEQYFGPGTRLTVT.

V gene TRBV6-5 combines with J gene TRBJ1-6; D is unclear. The CDR3 sequence is 16 residues long. The germline V and J ends were trimmed by 4 bases and 9 bases, with 19 bases remaining between them. From germline, CDR1 is MNHEY and CDR2 SVGAGI. The CDR3 DNA is TGTGCCAGCAGTTCGTCAATAGGACCCTTGAGTTCACCCCTCCACTTT. Encoded protein: CASSSSIGPLSSPLHF.

The V call is TRBV13, the J call TRBJ2-2, with D tentatively TRBD1 (5 bases). The length of the CDR3 is 16 residues. V lost 4 bases to trimming and J lost 1 base, with 13 bases between them. Germline V gives CDR1 PRHDT, CDR2 FYEKMQ (reference sequence). CDR3 sequence: CASSSQTQGNTGELFF. In nucleotides, the CDR3 is TGTGCCAGCAGCTCCCAAACTCAGGGGAACACCGGGGAGCTGTTTTTT.

This rearrangement joins TRBV7-2 to TRBJ2-7, with D unresolved. CDR1 SGHTA and CDR2 FQGNSA come from the germline V gene. The length of the CDR3 is 14 residues. Trimming took off 1 base at V and 7 bases at J, with 14 bases between the two ends. As DNA, the CDR3 is TGTGCCAGCAGCTTAGGACTTAGCCCGGAGGAGCAGTACTTC. Translated: CASSLGLSPEEQYF.

The chain employs TRBV11-2 and TRBJ2-5; D tentatively fits TRBD1 or TRBD2 (5 bases each). Germline V gives CDR1 SGHAT, CDR2 FQNNGV. The CDR3 sequence is 14 residues long. V was pared by 3 bases and J by 1 base, with 9 bases between. The CDR3: CASSFGTAQETQYF. The CDR3 region has the DNA TGTGCCAGCAGCTTCGGGACGGCCCAAGAGACCCAGTACTTC.

This clone was observed once. This chain links TRBV4-2 with TRBJ1-1, with D maybe TRBD1 (6 bases). The CDR3 is 15 residues long. Looked up from germline, CDR1 is LGHNA and CDR2 is YNFKEQ. V lost 1 base and J lost 7, with 16 bases in between. CDR3 in amino acids: CASSQVGALWGEAFF. The DNA for the CDR3 is TGTGCCAGCAGCCAAGTGGGGGCCCTTTGGGGTGAAGCTTTCTTT.